One sample yielded the 23 T cell receptor beta chains listed below, sequenced in a study of vaccination and CD4 T cells after COVID-19. These TCRs' antigens remain unknown. Oncomine TCR Beta short-read sequencing was applied to DNA from cultured CD4+ T cells. Via MiXCR, TCRdb re-called the PCR reads, giving one row per CDR3 protein. Of some 21,000 distinct CDR3 sequences in the sample, roughly half were seen once. As for treatment: roughly 10-day PBMC culture with coronavirus spike peptide pools or control peptides (ViraFEST assay). Sequenced input: CD4+ T cells from blood, cultured in vitro. These receptors were collected from a human donor who had recovered from COVID-19.

V is TRBV20-1 and J is TRBJ2-1; 7 nucleotides line up with TRBD2. The J segment lost 4 bases and the V segment lost 4 bases, leaving 7 bases of the junction unmatched. This CDR3 has 14 residues. CDR1 and CDR2 (germline): DFQATT, SNEGSKA (reference sequence). CDR3 loop: CSAIPGLGYNEQFF. CDR3 DNA: TGCAGTGCTATCCCTGGACTAGGTTACAATGAGCAGTTCTTC.

This clonotype has just one count. The chain is built from TRBV6-2 or TRBV6-3 and TRBJ2-1; tentative D call: TRBD2 (6 bases). The end of the DNA aligns better with TRBJ2-7, so the J call may be wrong. The CDR3 loop spans 17 amino acids. Germline V gene lookup returns CDR1 MNHEY and CDR2 SVGEGT. CDR3 sequence (DNA): TGTGCCAGCAGTTACACCCGAGGAGGGCGATTAAGTTCGGCGCAGTACTTC. Amino acid sequence: CASSYTRGGRLSSAQYF.

The V gene is TRBV4-3, the J gene TRBJ2-1, with 9 bases lining up with TRBD2. The germline CDR1 and CDR2 sequences are LGHNA and YSLEER. The CDR3 spans 13 residues. Trimming removed 5 bases from V and 7 bases from J; junction bases left unmatched: 3. The CDR3: CASSFAGGNEQFF. The CDR3 DNA reads as TGCGCCAGCAGCTTCGCGGGAGGGAATGAGCAGTTCTTC.

The chain joins TRBV24-1 to TRBJ2-5; TRBD2 aligns across 8 bases. The CDR3 runs 15 residues. V dropped 3 bases and J dropped 0; count of bases not matched to a gene: 2. The germline CDR1 and CDR2 sequences are KGHDR and SFDVKD. CDR3 nucleotides: TGTGCCACCAGTGATCCTAGCGGGTACCAAGAGACCCAGTACTTC. It codes for CATSDPSGYQETQYF.

The rearrangement joins TRBV6-1 to TRBJ1-3, with 7 bases identical to TRBD1. This CDR3 has 15 residues. The germline gives CDR1 MNHNS, CDR2 SASEGT. Trimming took 7 bases from V and 0 from J; bases not matched to a gene: 6. The CDR3 spells CASNLYRGSGNTIYF. Here the CDR3 DNA reads TGTGCCAGCAACCTCTACAGGGGCTCTGGAAACACCATATATTTT.

The count of this clonotype is one. The chain couples TRBV10-2 to TRBJ2-4, with D perhaps TRBD2 (6 bases). The CDR3 totals 16 residues. Germline values: CDR1 WSHSY, CDR2 SAAADI. V shed 2 bases and J shed 0 bases, with 11 bases lying between them. CDR3 nucleotide sequence: TGCGCCAGCAGTGAGAGGGGAGGACTAGCCAAAAACATTCAGTACTTC. Translating it yields CASSERGGLAKNIQYF.

The chain recombines TRBV20-1 with TRBJ1-1; 7 positions match TRBD1. The J segment lost 11 bases and the V segment lost 6 bases, leaving 6 bases of the junction unmatched. The CDR3 spans 10 residues. The germline V gene has CDR1 DFQATT and CDR2 SNEGSKA (reference sequence). The CDR3 region has the DNA TGCAGTGCCCAGGGGGAGCGTGCTTTCTTT. This gives the protein CSAQGERAFF.

In its sample, this clonotype was seen a few times. The V call is TRBV6-2 or TRBV6-3, the J call TRBJ2-5, with 8 bases that match TRBD2. Germline assignment: CDR1 MNHEY and CDR2 SVGEGT. The CDR3 consists of 14 residues. V lost 7 bases, J lost 5 bases, and 9 bases stayed unmatched. The CDR3 sequence: CASTKGGRLETQYF. CDR3 DNA sequence: TGTGCCAGCACCAAGGGCGGGAGGTTGGAGACCCAGTACTTC.

This clonotype was observed a few times. The rearrangement joins TRBV20-1 to TRBJ1-5; D is unclear. The V gene lost 1 base and the J gene lost 9 bases, with 7 bases spanning the gap. CDR3 length equals 11 residues. Germline V gives CDR1 DFQATT, CDR2 SNEGSKA (reference sequence). CDR3 protein: CSARGVGPQHF. The DNA for the CDR3 is TGCAGTGCTAGAGGGGTGGGGCCCCAGCATTTT.

J is TRBJ1-2 and V is TRBV7-2, with a tentative D call TRBD1 (5 bases). Trimming took off 4 bases at V and 3 bases at J, with 9 bases between the two ends. The CDR3 runs 13 residues. From germline, CDR1 is SGHTA and CDR2 FQGNSA. CDR3 in DNA: TGTGCCAGCAGCTACCGGGACCACTATGGCTACACCTTC. It yields the protein CASSYRDHYGYTF.

This clonotype appeared a few times. This rearrangement joins TRBV20-1 to TRBJ2-5; unclear D gene. Germline V gives CDR1 DFQATT, CDR2 SNEGSKA (reference sequence). Trimming removed 2 bases from V and 1 base from J, with 5 bases in between. The CDR3 is 12 amino acids. CDR3 sequence: CSARYGQETQYF. CDR3 DNA: TGCAGTGCTAGATACGGCCAAGAGACCCAGTACTTC.

This clonotype was counted a few times. The V call is TRBV28, the J call TRBJ1-2; possibly TRBD1 for D (6 bases). The CDR3 loop spans 15 amino acids. The V and J ends lost 5 bases and 4 bases respectively, with 17 bases between them. Germline loops: CDR1 MDHEN, CDR2 SYDVKM. The CDR3 here is CASSTQDRTLYGYTF. CDR3 coding DNA: TGTGCCAGCAGTACACAAGACAGGACACTCTATGGCTACACCTTC.

A few counts support this clonotype. The V gene is TRBV12-3 or TRBV12-4, the J gene TRBJ1-1; D gene ambiguous. The V end lost 5 bases, the J end lost 0 bases, and 7 bases lay between the germline ends. This CDR3 is 13 amino acids long. DNA of the CDR3: TGTGCCAGCAGTCTTCTGATGAACACTGAAGCTTTCTTT. Encoded protein: CASSLLMNTEAFF.

The rearrangement links TRBV2 to TRBJ2-6, with 8 bases lining up with TRBD1. The V gene end was trimmed by 10 bases and the J gene end by 2 bases; junction bases not matched to a gene: 1. The CDR3 has 13 residues. Germline CDR1 is SNHLY and CDR2 is FYNNEI. The CDR3 loop reads CATRGPGANVLTF. CDR3 nucleotide sequence: TGTGCCACCAGGGGGCCTGGGGCCAACGTCCTGACTTTC.

The chain carries TRBV15 and TRBJ1-5, with 8 positions matching TRBD1. Unmatched junction bases numbered 7, after V lost 6 bases and J lost 3 bases. This CDR3 has 15 amino acids. Germline CDR1 is LNHNV and CDR2 is YYDKDF (reference sequence). CDR3: CATSVLDRDNQPQHF. The CDR3 DNA reads TGTGCCACCAGTGTCCTGGACAGGGACAATCAGCCCCAGCATTTT. Together with reference TRBV15 and TRBJ1-5, the CDR3 gives the full variable domain: DAMVIQNPRYQVTQFGKPVTLSCSQTLNHNVMYWYQQKSSQAPKLLFHYYDKDFNNEADTPDNFQSRRPNTSFCFLDIRSPGLGDTAMYLCATSVLDRDNQPQHFGDGTRLSIL.

This clonotype has only a few counts. This chain links TRBV27 with TRBJ1-2; D ambiguous. Per the germline V gene, CDR1 is MNHEY and CDR2 is SMNVEV (reference sequence). This CDR3 is built from 14 residues. V dropped 0 bases and J dropped 7 bases, with 12 bases sitting between them. As DNA, the CDR3 is TGTGCCAGCAGTTTATCCGGTCGAGCCTTTGGCTACACCTTC. Protein sequence: CASSLSGRAFGYTF.

This clonotype turned up a few times. The gene calls are TRBV7-9 and TRBJ1-1; D remains ambiguous. V lost 1 base and J 11 bases, leaving 8 bases between the germline ends. The germline V gene encodes CDR1 SEHNR and CDR2 FQNEAQ (reference sequence). The CDR3 contains 11 residues. The CDR3 bases are TGTGCCAGCAGCTTAGAACAAAGGGCTTTCTTT. Amino acid sequence: CASSLEQRAFF.

This clonotype was seen only a few times. The chain recombines TRBV7-2 with TRBJ2-7; TRBD2 agrees at 10 bases. J gave up 5 bases and V 2 bases, and 3 bases lay outside the gene matches. CDR1 SGHTA and CDR2 FQGNSA come from the germline V gene. The CDR3 sequence is 14 residues long. The CDR3 DNA sequence: TGTGCCAGCAGCTTATTGCTAGCGGGAGACGAGCAGTACTTC. This encodes CASSLLLAGDEQYF.

The V gene is TRBV5-4, the J gene TRBJ1-2; D possibly corresponds to TRBD1 (6 bases). Germline V gene data show CDR1 as SGHNT and CDR2 as YYREEE (reference sequence). This CDR3 comprises 14 residues. The ends were cut back, 5 bases at V and 2 bases at J, with 13 bases in the middle. This CDR3 is CASRPNDRNYGYTF. The CDR3 bases are TGTGCCAGCAGACCGAATGACAGGAACTATGGCTACACCTTC.

In this sample, this clonotype turned up a few times. This chain uses TRBV7-3 with TRBJ1-1, with D uncertain. The CDR3 extends over 13 amino acids. V was cut by 5 bases and J by 6 bases, with 13 bases left in between. Germline V lookup: CDR1 SGHTA, CDR2 FQGTGA. The CDR3 region is CASSPSAGAEAFF. The CDR3 DNA is TGTGCCAGCAGCCCCTCGGCGGGCGCTGAAGCTTTCTTT.

The chain carries TRBV19 and TRBJ2-2; TRBD1 matches at 11 bases. Trimming removed 7 bases from V and 5 bases from J; junction bases left unmatched: 3. In germline, CDR1 is LNHDA, CDR2 SQIVND (reference sequence). This CDR3 region has 14 residues. CDR3 DNA sequence: TGTGCCAGTAAGGACAGGGGGCCTACCGGGGAGCTGTTTTTT. Its translation: CASKDRGPTGELFF. Combining the CDR3 with reference TRBV19 and TRBJ2-2 gives the whole variable domain DGGITQSPKYLFRKEGQNVTLSCEQNLNHDAMYWYRQDPGQGLRLIYYSQIVNDFQKGDIAEGYSVSREKKESFPLTVTSAQKNPTAFYLCASKDRGPTGELFFGEGSRLTVL.

The chain joins TRBV24-1 to TRBJ2-6, with a tentative D call TRBD2 (6 bases). Germline V gene sequence: CDR1 KGHDR, CDR2 SFDVKD. V lost 4 bases to trimming and J lost 1 base, with 13 bases between them. The CDR3 is 17 amino acids. This CDR3 is CATSERDWKSGANVLTF. CDR3 nucleotide sequence: TGTGCCACCAGTGAACGGGACTGGAAATCTGGGGCCAACGTCCTGACTTTC.

V and J are TRBV7-8 and TRBJ1-1; TRBD1 might be the D (5 bases). The CDR3 has 13 residues. V lost 5 bases and J lost 3, with 10 bases in between. Per the germline V gene, CDR1 is SGHVS and CDR2 is FQNEAQ. The CDR3, as DNA: TGTGCCAGCAGCCTTACAGGAGACACTGAAGCTTTCTTT. This gives the protein CASSLTGDTEAFF.